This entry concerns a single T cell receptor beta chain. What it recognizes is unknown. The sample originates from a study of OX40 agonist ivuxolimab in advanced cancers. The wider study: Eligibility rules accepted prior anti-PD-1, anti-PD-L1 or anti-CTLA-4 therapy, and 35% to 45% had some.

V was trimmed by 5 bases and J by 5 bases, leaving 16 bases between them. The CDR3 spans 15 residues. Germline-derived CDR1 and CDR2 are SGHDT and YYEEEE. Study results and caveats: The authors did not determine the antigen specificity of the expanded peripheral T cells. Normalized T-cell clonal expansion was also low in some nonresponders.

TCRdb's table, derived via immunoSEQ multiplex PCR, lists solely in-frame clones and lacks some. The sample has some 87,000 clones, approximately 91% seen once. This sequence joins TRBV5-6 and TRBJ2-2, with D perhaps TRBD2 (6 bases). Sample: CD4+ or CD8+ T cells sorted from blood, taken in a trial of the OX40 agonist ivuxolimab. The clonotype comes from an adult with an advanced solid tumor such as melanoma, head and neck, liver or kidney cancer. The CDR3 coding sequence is TGTGCCAGCAGGGGCGCTAGCGTGGGGACCGGGGAGCTGTTTTTT. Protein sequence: CASRGASVGTGELFF. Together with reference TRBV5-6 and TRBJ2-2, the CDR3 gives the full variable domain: DAGVTQSPTHLIKTRGQQVTLRCSPKSGHDTVSWYQQALGQGPQFIFQYYEEEERQRGNFPDRFSGHQFPNYSSELNVNALLLGDSALYLCASRGASVGTGELFFGEGSRLTVL.